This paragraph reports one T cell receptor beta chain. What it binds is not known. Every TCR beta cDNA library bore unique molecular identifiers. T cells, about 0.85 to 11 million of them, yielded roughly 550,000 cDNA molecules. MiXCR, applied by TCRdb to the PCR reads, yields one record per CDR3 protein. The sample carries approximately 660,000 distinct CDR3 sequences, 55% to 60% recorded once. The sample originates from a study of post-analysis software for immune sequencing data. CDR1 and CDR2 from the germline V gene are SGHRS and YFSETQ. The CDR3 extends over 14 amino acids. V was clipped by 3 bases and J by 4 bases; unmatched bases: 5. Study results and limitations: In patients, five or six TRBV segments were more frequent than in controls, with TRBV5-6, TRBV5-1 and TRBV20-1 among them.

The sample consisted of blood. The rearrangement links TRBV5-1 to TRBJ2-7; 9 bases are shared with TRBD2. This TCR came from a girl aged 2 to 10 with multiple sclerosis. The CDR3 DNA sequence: TGCGCCAGCAGCTCCTATAGCGGGAGTTACGAGCAGTACTTC. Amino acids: CASSSYSGSYEQYF. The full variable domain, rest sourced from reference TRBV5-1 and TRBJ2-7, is KAGVTQTPRYLIKTRGQQVTLSCSPISGHRSVSWYQQTPGQGLQFLFEYFSETQRNKGNFPGRFSGRQFSNSRSEMNVSTLELGDSALYLCASSSYSGSYEQYFGPGTRLTVT.